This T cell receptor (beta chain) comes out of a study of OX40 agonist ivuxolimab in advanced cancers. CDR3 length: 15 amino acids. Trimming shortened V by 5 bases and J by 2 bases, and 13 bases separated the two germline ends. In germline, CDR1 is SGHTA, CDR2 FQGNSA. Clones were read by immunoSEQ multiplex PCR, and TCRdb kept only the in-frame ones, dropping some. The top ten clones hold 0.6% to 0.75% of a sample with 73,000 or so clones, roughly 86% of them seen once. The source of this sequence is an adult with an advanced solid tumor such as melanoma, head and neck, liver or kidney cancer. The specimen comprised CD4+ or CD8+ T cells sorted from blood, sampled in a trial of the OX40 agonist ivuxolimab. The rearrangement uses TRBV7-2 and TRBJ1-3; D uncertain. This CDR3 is CASSLNPPTGNTIYF. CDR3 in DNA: TGTGCCAGCAGCCTCAACCCCCCAACTGGAAACACCATATATTTT.